The 17 T cell receptor beta chains in this list originate from one sample, sequenced in a study of T cell responses to AZD1222 COVID-19 vaccine. Here immunoSEQ multiplex PCR was the method, and the copy in TCRdb shows in-frame clones only, minus some. This sample carries 200,000 to 250,000 clones, approximately 94% of them seen once, and the ten largest clones take less than 1.2%. The sequencing here drew on peripheral blood, taken on day 0 of MenACWY control vaccination. These receptors all come from an adult in good health.

V and J are TRBV5-1 and TRBJ2-5, with 8 bases aligning to TRBD2. CDR1 is SGHRS, CDR2 YFSETQ, per germline. V trimming: 0 bases; J trimming: 0 bases; junction bases outside the gene matches: 1. This CDR3 has 15 residues. CDR3 bases: TGCGCCAGCAGCTTGGGTAGCGGGAACCAAGAGACCCAGTACTTC. Translated: CASSLGSGNQETQYF.

This chain joins TRBV18 and TRBJ1-1, with D tentatively TRBD1 (6 bases). The V and J ends lost 3 bases and 1 base respectively, with 12 bases between them. Germline V lookup: CDR1 KGHSH, CDR2 LQKENI. This CDR3 is built from 15 residues. The CDR3 region is CASSPWGASNTEAFF. For the CDR3, the DNA is TGTGCCAGCTCACCCTGGGGGGCCTCGAACACTGAAGCTTTCTTT.

The J gene is TRBJ1-3, the V gene TRBV18; weak D call: TRBD1 (5 bases). Germline V lookup: CDR1 KGHSH, CDR2 LQKENI. The V gene lost 2 bases and the J gene lost 0 bases, with 11 bases spanning the gap. This CDR3 region has 16 residues. The CDR3 sequence: CASSPMSGTSGNTIYF. The CDR3 coding sequence is TGTGCCAGCTCACCAATGAGCGGGACCTCTGGAAACACCATATATTTT.

This clone has more than one count but fewer than ten. V is TRBV3-1 (or the pseudogene TRBV3-2) and J is TRBJ1-5; perhaps TRBD1 as D (5 bases). Germline CDR1 is LGHDT and CDR2 is YNNKEL (reference sequence). The CDR3 runs 12 residues. The V end was cut by 10 bases, the J end by 8 bases, with 15 bases between. DNA of the CDR3: TGTGCCACCCGGGACCTTAGGAAGCCCCAGCATTTT. It specifies CATRDLRKPQHF.

The chain couples TRBV12-3 or TRBV12-4 to TRBJ1-3; tentative D call: TRBD1 (6 bases). The V end lost 7 bases, the J end lost 3 bases, and 10 bases lay between the germline ends. This CDR3 is 13 amino acids long. The CDR3 region is CASTPTGGNTIYF. The DNA of the CDR3 is TGTGCCAGCACCCCGACAGGTGGAAACACCATATATTTT.

The V gene is TRBV18, the J gene TRBJ1-5; D gene unclear. The germline CDR1 and CDR2 sequences are KGHSH and LQKENI. This CDR3 contains 13 residues. V was shortened by 6 bases and J by 2 bases, with 8 bases between the two germline ends. The CDR3 protein is CASSGGGNQPQHF. The CDR3 DNA sequence: TGTGCCAGCTCCGGTGGGGGCAATCAGCCCCAGCATTTT.

This clone has more than one count but fewer than ten. The rearrangement uses TRBV4-1 and TRBJ2-7, with 9 bases aligning to TRBD2. From germline, CDR1 is MGHRA and CDR2 YSYEKL. With V trimmed by 0 bases and J by 3 bases, 3 bases remained unmatched. The CDR3 is made up of 15 amino acids. CDR3 region: CASSQEAGGIYEQYF. The CDR3 nucleotides are TGCGCCAGCAGCCAAGAAGCGGGGGGTATCTACGAGCAGTACTTC.

The chain has TRBV5-1 and TRBJ1-4, with D perhaps matching TRBD1 (6 bases). V was clipped by 2 bases and J by 2 bases, with 10 bases between them. CDR3 size: 15 residues. Germline CDR1 and CDR2: SGHRS and YFSETQ. The CDR3 protein is CASSLTGSTNEKLFF. The CDR3 DNA reads as TGCGCCAGCAGCTTAACAGGGTCCACTAATGAAAAACTGTTTTTT.

This chain uses TRBV7-2 with TRBJ1-1; a possible D gene is TRBD1 (5 bases). The CDR3 runs 14 residues. The V end lost 0 bases, the J end lost 6 bases, and 11 bases lay between the germline ends. CDR1 and CDR2 (germline): SGHTA, FQGNSA. The CDR3 loop is CASSLATARAEAFF. For the CDR3, the DNA is TGTGCCAGCAGCTTAGCGACAGCAAGAGCTGAAGCTTTCTTT.

The V call is TRBV19, the J call TRBJ2-7; D may be TRBD1 or TRBD2 (5 bases each). The germline V and J ends were trimmed by 5 bases and 1 base, with 12 bases remaining between them. CDR3 length: 14 residues. CDR1 and CDR2 from the germline V gene are LNHDA and SQIVND (reference sequence). This CDR3 reads CASSPRDGSYEQYF. The DNA of the CDR3 is TGTGCCAGTAGTCCACGGGACGGATCCTACGAGCAGTACTTC.

CDR3: CASSLGQGASPLHF. CDR3 nucleotide sequence: TGTGCCAGCAGCCTGGGACAGGGTGCTTCACCCCTCCACTTT. This chain joins TRBV11-1 and TRBJ1-6, with 9 nucleotides matching TRBD1. CDR1 and CDR2 from the germline V gene are SGHAT and FQDESV (reference sequence). With 5 bases clipped from V and 9 bases from J, the junction kept 5 bases outside the gene matches. This CDR3 is 14 amino acids long.

V usage is TRBV7-2 and J usage is TRBJ1-2; TRBD1 might be the D (6 bases). The germline V and J ends were trimmed by 9 bases and 3 bases, with 14 bases remaining between them. The CDR3 is 13 amino acids. From germline, CDR1 is SGHTA and CDR2 FQGNSA. CDR3 region: CASQGLRDYGYTF. In DNA, the CDR3 is TGTGCCAGTCAGGGGCTGAGAGACTATGGCTACACCTTC.

The chain has TRBV27 and TRBJ1-2, with D possibly TRBD1 on 6 matching bases. The CDR3 spans 12 residues. V was shortened by 6 bases and J by 7 bases, with 12 bases between the two germline ends. CDR1 MNHEY and CDR2 SMNVEV come from the germline V gene (reference sequence). The CDR3 DNA is TGTGCCAGCAGCCTAGGGGGGAGTGGCTACACCTTC. Translated, it gives CASSLGGSGYTF.

V usage is TRBV4-3 and J usage is TRBJ1-1; D gene ambiguous. This CDR3 has 14 amino acids. Germline V gene data show CDR1 as LGHNA and CDR2 as YSLEER. V dropped 1 base and J dropped 6 bases, with 12 bases sitting between them. The CDR3 here is CASSQGKVSSEAFF. The CDR3 coding sequence is TGCGCCAGCAGCCAAGGCAAGGTTTCCTCTGAAGCTTTCTTT.

The chain has TRBV4-1 and TRBJ1-1; TRBD1 might be the D (5 bases). The V and J ends lost 5 bases and 0 bases respectively, with 13 bases between them. CDR3 length: 15 amino acids. Germline lookup yields CDR1 MGHRA and CDR2 YSYEKL. CDR3 in amino acids: CASSAHTGVNTEAFF. In DNA, the CDR3 is TGCGCCAGCAGCGCCCACACGGGGGTGAACACTGAAGCTTTCTTT.

The chain uses TRBV7-9 and TRBJ2-1; unclear D gene. Trimming pared 1 base from V and 8 bases from J, leaving 12 bases between. CDR1 SEHNR and CDR2 FQNEAQ come from the germline V gene (reference sequence). The CDR3 covers 14 residues. The CDR3 DNA reads TGTGCCAGCAGCTTAGTAGTGAGGCGCGATGAGCAGTTCTTC. The encoded protein is CASSLVVRRDEQFF. Using reference TRBV7-9 and TRBJ2-1 for the parts outside the CDR3, the full variable domain is DTGVSQNPRHKITKRGQNVTFRCDPISEHNRLYWYRQTLGQGPEFLTYFQNEAQLEKSRLLSDRFSAERPKGSFSTLEIQRTEQGDSAMYLCASSLVVRRDEQFFGPGTRLTVL.

This chain links TRBV4-2 with TRBJ2-7, with D possibly being TRBD1 (6 bases). The V gene's germline CDR1 is LGHNA and CDR2 YNFKEQ. The CDR3 extends over 15 amino acids. The V gene lost 0 bases and the J gene lost 0 bases, with 9 bases spanning the gap. The CDR3 sequence: CASSQDRDNSYEQYF. Here the CDR3 DNA reads TGTGCCAGCAGCCAAGACAGGGACAACTCCTACGAGCAGTACTTC.